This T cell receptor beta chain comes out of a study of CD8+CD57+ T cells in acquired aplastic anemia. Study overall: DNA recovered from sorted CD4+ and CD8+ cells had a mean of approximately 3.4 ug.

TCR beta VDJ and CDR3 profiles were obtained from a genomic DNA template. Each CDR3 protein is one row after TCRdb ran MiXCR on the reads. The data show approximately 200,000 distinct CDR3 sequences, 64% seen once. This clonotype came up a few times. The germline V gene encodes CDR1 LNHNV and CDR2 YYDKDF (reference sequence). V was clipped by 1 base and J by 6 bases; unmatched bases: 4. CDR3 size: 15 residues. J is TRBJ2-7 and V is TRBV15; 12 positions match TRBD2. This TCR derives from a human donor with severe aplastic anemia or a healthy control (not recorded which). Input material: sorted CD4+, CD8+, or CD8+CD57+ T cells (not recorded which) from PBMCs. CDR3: CATSRGLAGVFEQYF. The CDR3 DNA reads TGTGCCACCAGCAGAGGACTAGCGGGAGTATTCGAGCAGTACTTC.